This TCR beta chain is drawn from a study of T cells in Graves' hyperthyroidism and ophthalmopathy. The CDR3 loop spans 15 amino acids. V dropped 0 bases and J dropped 1 base, with 10 bases sitting between them. In germline, CDR1 is SGHRS, CDR2 YFSETQ. Amplified TCR beta CDR3 regions came from RNA transcripts. In the first-round RT-PCR of the TCR CDR3, the HTBI primer set was used. Each CDR3 protein gets one entry after TCRdb re-called the multiplex PCR reads with MiXCR. This table holds hundreds of thousands of distinct CDR3 sequences, about 20% found once. Details on this clonotype: No antigen is known for it.

Clinical Activity Scores of at least 3, NOSPECS grades of at least 4 and durations under 3 months characterized ophthalmopathy patients. Study results and caveats: Among clonotypes expanded in thyroid above 0.001, most were also found in blood. With a median lead of about six months before onset, the model predicted ophthalmopathy.

This receptor was obtained from a man aged 40-50 years with Graves' ophthalmopathy. The genes are TRBV5-1 and TRBJ1-1; a weak D match, TRBD1 (6 bases). The source material was blood. DNA for the CDR3: TGCGCCAGCAGCTTGGATGGACAGAGGAACACTGAAGCTTTCTTT. Its protein is CASSLDGQRNTEAFF.